The rows below give T cell receptor beta chains drawn from one sample of a study of T cell responses to AZD1222 COVID-19 vaccine. The assay was immunoSEQ multiplex PCR, and TCRdb's table has in-frame clones only and misses some. Among some 40,000 clones listed, 80% to 90% were seen once. This specimen consisted of peripheral blood, obtained 28 days after the second dose of the MenACWY control vaccine. These receptors all stem from an adult who received the MenACWY meningococcal vaccine as a control. Both conserved end residues are trimmed from each CDR3. The order of the fields is V gene, clone size, CDR3 protein. Clone size, where shown, is once, few, many, or a class for clones that have expanded.

v_call: TRBV4-1; clone_size: NA; cdr3_aa: ASSQGPAPLY
v_call: TRBV13; clone_size: few; cdr3_aa: ASSLGRVNEAF
v_call: TRBV5-1; clone_size: NA; cdr3_aa: ASSRRIGGEKTQY
v_call: TRBV16; clone_size: NA; cdr3_aa: ASSISRYGYT
v_call: TRBV27; clone_size: NA; cdr3_aa: ASSFLAGNTGELF
v_call: TRBV7-6; clone_size: NA; cdr3_aa: ASSSPRGAGNTIY
v_call: TRBV10-2; clone_size: NA; cdr3_aa: ASSESKGLARSGNTIY
v_call: TRBV28; clone_size: NA; cdr3_aa: ASSRESRGQPQH
v_call: TRBV5-1; clone_size: NA; cdr3_aa: ASSLAGQGNNEQF
v_call: TRBV24-1; clone_size: NA; cdr3_aa: ATSDLGGVSYNEQF
v_call: TRBV27; clone_size: NA; cdr3_aa: ASSPGQGNTEAF
v_call: TRBV14; clone_size: NA; cdr3_aa: ASSPEVGNWELF
v_call: TRBV4-1; clone_size: once; cdr3_aa: ASSQVESVGETDTQY
v_call: TRBV5-1; clone_size: NA; cdr3_aa: ASSLGGTGNTIY
v_call: TRBV3-1/TRBV3-2; clone_size: NA; cdr3_aa: ASSTLPSDTQY
v_call: TRBV4-1; clone_size: NA; cdr3_aa: ASSQARVGVVYEQY
v_call: TRBV7-9; clone_size: NA; cdr3_aa: ASSNRDRGPDEQF
v_call: TRBV7-9; clone_size: once; cdr3_aa: ASSLGHRPDTEAF
v_call: TRBV24-1; clone_size: NA; cdr3_aa: ATSGLAGAYNEQF
v_call: TRBV9; clone_size: NA; cdr3_aa: ASSHRRGYGGELF
v_call: TRBV28; clone_size: once; cdr3_aa: ASKRGRQPQH
v_call: TRBV27; clone_size: once; cdr3_aa: ASSLFLRGSEQF
v_call: TRBV27; clone_size: NA; cdr3_aa: ASQTREGYGYT
v_call: TRBV18; clone_size: NA; cdr3_aa: ASSPPQGTYNEQF